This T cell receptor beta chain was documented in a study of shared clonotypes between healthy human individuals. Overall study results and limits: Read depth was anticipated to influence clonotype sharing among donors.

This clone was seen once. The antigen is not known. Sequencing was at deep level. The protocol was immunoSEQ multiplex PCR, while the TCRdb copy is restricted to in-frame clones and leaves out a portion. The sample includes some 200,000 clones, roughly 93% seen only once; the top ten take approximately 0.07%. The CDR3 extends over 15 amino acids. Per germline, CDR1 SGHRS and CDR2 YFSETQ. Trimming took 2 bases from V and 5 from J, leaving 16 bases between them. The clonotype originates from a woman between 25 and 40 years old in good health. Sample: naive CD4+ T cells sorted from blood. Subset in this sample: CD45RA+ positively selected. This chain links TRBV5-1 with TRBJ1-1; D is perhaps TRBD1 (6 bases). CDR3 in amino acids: CASSFTQGSGTEAFF. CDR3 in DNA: TGCGCCAGCAGCTTCACCCAGGGGTCGGGGACTGAAGCTTTCTTT. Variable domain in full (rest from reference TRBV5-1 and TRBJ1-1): KAGVTQTPRYLIKTRGQQVTLSCSPISGHRSVSWYQQTPGQGLQFLFEYFSETQRNKGNFPGRFSGRQFSNSRSEMNVSTLELGDSALYLCASSFTQGSGTEAFFGQGTRLTVV.